One and the same sample provided the 14 T cell receptor beta chains below, sequenced in a study of cytomegalovirus exposure and HLA in healthy donors. Researchers ran the PCR with 60 Vbeta and 13 Jbeta primers. Clones were sequenced by immunoSEQ multiplex PCR, and TCRdb holds only the in-frame ones, with some missing. The sample shows approximately 150,000 clones, around 80% of them seen only once. The material sequenced was PBMCs. The receptors derive from a man under 40 in good health and CMV-seropositive.

J is TRBJ2-1 and V is TRBV6-1; a weak D match, TRBD2 (6 bases). CDR1 and CDR2 from the germline V gene are MNHNS and SASEGT. The CDR3 has 15 residues. Trimming took 7 bases from V and 8 from J, leaving 21 bases between them. CDR3 DNA: TGTGCCAGCACAATCTCGCTAGCGCGGGGCGATGAGCAGTTCTTC. Residues: CASTISLARGDEQFF.

This sequence joins TRBV6-1 and TRBJ1-5; D might be TRBD1 (6 bases). V shed 6 bases and J shed 6 bases, with 12 bases lying between them. The CDR3 is 13 amino acids. Germline V gene sequence: CDR1 MNHNS, CDR2 SASEGT. Here the CDR3 reads CASSRTDSQPQHF. The CDR3 DNA reads TGTGCCAGCAGCCGGACAGATAGTCAGCCCCAGCATTTT.

The chain combines TRBV11-3 with TRBJ2-1; 13 positions match TRBD2. The V gene's germline CDR1 is SGHNT and CDR2 YENEEA. The V and J ends lost 0 bases and 8 bases, in that order; junction bases with no gene match: 10. The CDR3 extends over 18 amino acids. The CDR3 coding sequence is TGTGCCAGCAGCTTAGAGAGGTGGACTAGCGGGGGAAAAGATGAGCAGTTCTTC. This encodes CASSLERWTSGGKDEQFF.

Here the CDR3 reads CASSGGTEIHF. The CDR3 nucleotides read TGCGCCAGCAGCGGTGGGACAGAGATCCACTTT. V usage is TRBV5-1 and J usage is TRBJ1-6; 7 positions agree with TRBD1. Germline V CDR1 and CDR2: SGHRS, YFSETQ. There are 11 residues in the CDR3. After removal of 4 bases from V and 17 bases from J, the junction contained 6 bases not matched to a gene.

The chain joins TRBV4-3 to TRBJ2-1; 7 bases fit TRBD1. V lost 1 base to trimming and J lost 3 bases; unmatched junction nucleotides: 9. This CDR3 is built from 17 residues. Germline V lookup: CDR1 LGHNA, CDR2 YSLEER. CDR3 in amino acids: CASSQVEQGSYYNEQFF. DNA for the CDR3: TGCGCCAGCAGCCAAGTCGAACAGGGGTCCTACTACAATGAGCAGTTCTTC.

This clone was observed a few times. The chain joins TRBV5-1 to TRBJ1-6, with TRBD1 matching over 9 bases. Germline V gives CDR1 SGHRS, CDR2 YFSETQ. The CDR3 runs to 15 residues. V lost 4 bases to trimming and J lost 5 bases; unmatched junction nucleotides: 4. The CDR3: CASSRRQGDNSPLHF. CDR3 in DNA: TGCGCCAGCAGCCGAAGACAGGGGGATAATTCACCCCTCCACTTT.

The gene calls are TRBV6-5 and TRBJ2-2, with 9 bases aligning to TRBD2. The CDR3 is 14 residues long. Germline V CDR1 and CDR2: MNHEY, SVGAGI. The J segment lost 4 bases and the V segment lost 7 bases, leaving 4 bases of the junction unmatched. The CDR3 DNA reads as TGTGCCAGCACTCGCGGGGGGGCCACCGGGGAGCTGTTTTTT. Residues: CASTRGGATGELFF.

A single count supports this clone. The rearrangement links TRBV9 to TRBJ2-2; 8 bases are a match to TRBD1. Germline V gene sequence: CDR1 SGDLS, CDR2 YYNGEE. This CDR3 spans 14 amino acids. The ends lost 5 bases at V and 9 bases at J; junction bases unmatched: 9. For the CDR3, the DNA is TGTGCCAGCAGTCATGGACAGGGTTTTTGGGAGCTGTTTTTT. Translation: CASSHGQGFWELFF.

Note on this clone: Relative to the germline gene, one junction end is altered; a read error may explain this. V and J are TRBV9 and TRBJ2-7, with D unresolved. This CDR3 is built from 11 residues. Looked up from germline, CDR1 is SGDLS and CDR2 is YYNGEE. The DNA of the CDR3 is TGTGCCAGCAGCGTAGTAACTTCCCCTCGATTC. Translating it yields CASSVVTSPRF.

The CDR3 nucleotides are TGTGCCAGCAGCTTGGGGGGACAGGGGCGATATCAGCCCCAGCATTTT. As protein: CASSLGGQGRYQPQHF. The rearrangement uses TRBV11-2 and TRBJ1-5, with 10 bases that match TRBD1. Germline-derived CDR1 and CDR2 are SGHAT and FQNNGV. The J segment lost 5 bases and the V segment lost 3 bases, leaving 7 bases of the junction unmatched. The CDR3 has 16 amino acids.

The chain has TRBV7-2 and TRBJ1-5; 9 bases line up with TRBD1. Trimming removed 5 bases from V and 7 bases from J; junction bases left unmatched: 3. Germline values: CDR1 SGHTA, CDR2 FQGNSA. CDR3 length: 13 amino acids. CDR3 sequence: CASSRDRDQPQHF. The CDR3 nucleotides read TGTGCCAGCAGCCGGGACAGGGACCAGCCCCAGCATTTT. The full variable domain, its missing parts supplied by reference TRBV7-2 and TRBJ1-5, is GAGVSQSPSNKVTEKGKDVELRCDPISGHTALYWYRQSLGQGLEFLIYFQGNSAPDKSGLPSDRFSAERTGGSVSTLTIQRTQQEDSAVYLCASSRDRDQPQHFGDGTRLSIL.

CDR3 sequence: CASSSPGTATGELFF. The DNA of the CDR3 is TGTGCCAGCAGTTCTCCTGGGACAGCAACCGGGGAGCTGTTTTTT. The rearrangement links TRBV28 to TRBJ2-2, with 7 bases fitting TRBD1. Trimming at V came to 4 bases and at J to 5 bases, leaving 7 bases not matched to a gene. The V gene's germline CDR1 is MDHEN and CDR2 SYDVKM. The CDR3 length is 15 residues.

This clone was counted only a few times. This chain uses TRBV6-5 with TRBJ2-2; possible D gene TRBD1, 5 bases. CDR3 length equals 13 residues. V dropped 2 bases and J dropped 7 bases, with 8 bases sitting between them. Germline CDR1 is MNHEY and CDR2 is SVGAGI. The CDR3 protein is CASSYRGSGELFF. Here the CDR3 DNA reads TGTGCCAGCAGTTACAGGGGAAGCGGGGAGCTGTTTTTT.

The chain has TRBV4-2 and TRBJ1-1; the match to TRBD1 covers 7 bases. CDR3 size: 17 residues. J gave up 4 bases and V 1 base, and 12 bases lay outside the gene matches. Germline loops: CDR1 LGHNA, CDR2 YNFKEQ. CDR3 nucleotides: TGTGCCAGCAGCCAAGGCCCTTTAACAGGGGTGGGCACTGAAGCTTTCTTT. Translation: CASSQGPLTGVGTEAFF.